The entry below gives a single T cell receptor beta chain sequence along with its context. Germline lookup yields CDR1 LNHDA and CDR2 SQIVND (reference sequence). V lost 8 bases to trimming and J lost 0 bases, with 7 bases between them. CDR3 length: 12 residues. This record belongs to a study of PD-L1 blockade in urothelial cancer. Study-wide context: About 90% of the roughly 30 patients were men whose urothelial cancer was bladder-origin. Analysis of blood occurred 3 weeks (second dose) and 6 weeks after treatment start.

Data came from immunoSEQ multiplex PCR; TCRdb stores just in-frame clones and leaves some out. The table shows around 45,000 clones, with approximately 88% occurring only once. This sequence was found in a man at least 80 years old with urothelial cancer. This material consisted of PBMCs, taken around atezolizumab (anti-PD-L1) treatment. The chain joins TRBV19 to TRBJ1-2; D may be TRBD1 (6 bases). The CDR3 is CASGQTNYGYTF. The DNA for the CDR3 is TGTGCCAGTGGACAGACTAACTATGGCTACACCTTC.